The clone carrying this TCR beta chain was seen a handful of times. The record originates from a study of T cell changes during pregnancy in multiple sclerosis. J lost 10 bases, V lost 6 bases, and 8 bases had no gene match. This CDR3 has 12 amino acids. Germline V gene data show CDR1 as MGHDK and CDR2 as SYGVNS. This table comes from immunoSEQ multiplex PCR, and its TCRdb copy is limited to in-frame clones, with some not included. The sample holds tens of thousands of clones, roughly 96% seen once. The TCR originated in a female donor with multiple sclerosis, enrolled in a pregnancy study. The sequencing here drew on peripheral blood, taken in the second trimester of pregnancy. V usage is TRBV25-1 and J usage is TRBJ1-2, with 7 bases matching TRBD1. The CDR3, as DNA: TGTGCCAGCAGGTCACGACAGGGTCCCTACACCTTC. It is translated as CASRSRQGPYTF.